These T cell receptor beta chains were read from a single sample in a study of cytomegalovirus exposure and HLA in healthy donors. This table comes from immunoSEQ multiplex PCR, and its TCRdb copy is limited to in-frame clones, with some not included. The sample comprises over 250,000 clones, roughly 90% of which are singletons, and more than 0.9% rests with the top ten. The sequenced sample consisted of PBMCs. The receptor source for this set is a woman between 25 and 40 years old in good health and CMV-seropositive. The CDR3 runs from the conserved cysteine through the conserved F or W. Each record gives: J gene, V gene, D gene, CDR3 protein, CDR3 DNA. The D gene is left open where the match is weak.

J: TRBJ1-2
V: TRBV7-9
D: -
CDR3: CASSLAARERYGYTF
DNA: TGTGCCAGCAGCTTAGCTGCCAGGGAGAGATATGGCTACACCTTC

J: TRBJ1-3
V: TRBV2
D: -
CDR3: CASSATVGSGNTIYF
DNA: TGTGCCAGCAGTGCGACAGTCGGCTCTGGAAACACCATATATTTT

J: TRBJ1-5
V: TRBV7-8
D: TRBD1
CDR3: CASSLIGTGTPSNQPQHF
DNA: TGTGCCAGCAGCTTAATCGGGACAGGCACTCCTAGCAATCAGCCCCAGCATTTT

J: TRBJ2-7
V: TRBV11-2
D: -
CDR3: CASSYTGLYEQYF
DNA: TGTGCCAGCAGCTACACAGGGCTATACGAGCAGTACTTC

J: TRBJ2-7
V: TRBV9
D: TRBD2
CDR3: CASSAGTSGSYEQYF
DNA: TGTGCCAGCAGCGCCGGGACTAGCGGGAGTTACGAGCAGTACTTC

J: TRBJ1-2
V: TRBV27
D: -
CDR3: CASSEGGGYTF
DNA: TGTGCCAGCAGTGAAGGAGGAGGCTACACCTTC

J: TRBJ2-7
V: TRBV5-4
D: -
CDR3: CASSGTQGSYEQYF
DNA: TGTGCCAGCAGCGGAACCCAGGGTTCCTACGAGCAGTACTTC

J: TRBJ1-3
V: TRBV4-2
D: -
CDR3: CASSQSRTESSGNTIYF
DNA: TGTGCCAGCAGCCAATCTAGGACCGAGAGCTCTGGAAACACCATATATTTT

J: TRBJ2-5
V: TRBV9
D: -
CDR3: CASSVAEVETQYF
DNA: TGTGCCAGCAGCGTAGCTGAGGTGGAGACCCAGTACTTC

J: TRBJ1-4
V: TRBV18
D: TRBD1
CDR3: CASSPGQGSEKLFF
DNA: TGTGCCAGCTCACCAGGACAGGGATCTGAAAAACTGTTTTTT